This note documents a single TCR beta chain sequence. Libraries were prepared by immunoSEQ multiplex PCR; TCRdb keeps only in-frame clonotypes and omits some of them. The sample carries roughly 250,000 clones, about 90% recorded once. Everyone who took part was roughly 18 to 89 years old, and they came from 20 to 25 US areas. Participants reported their clinical history, and cohort assignment relied on those reports. J gave up 3 bases and V 6 bases, and 3 bases lay outside the gene matches. The CDR3 extends over 15 amino acids. Germline V gives CDR1 MNHEY, CDR2 SVGAGI. These data originate in a study of blood T cell repertoires in COVID-19.

This TCR came from a woman aged 18-29 years who had recovered from COVID-19. The sample taken for sequencing was PBMCs or T cells enriched from blood (not recorded which). The J gene is TRBJ2-5, the V gene TRBV6-5; 14 nucleotides agree with TRBD2. The chain's CDR3 is CASSKTSGREETQYF. The CDR3 nucleotides read TGTGCCAGCAGCAAGACTAGCGGGAGGGAAGAGACCCAGTACTTC.